Sequencing of this T cell receptor beta chain was carried out in a study of CD4+ T cells in melanoma. Note on this clone: Its target is unknown.

The study's findings and limits: A reported correlation linked neoantigen-specific CD4+ T cells to CD8+, macrophage and B cell function. In melanoma, neoantigen-specific CD4+ T cells reportedly differed in differentiation state.

The table came from immunoSEQ multiplex PCR; TCRdb's copy has only in-frame clones and leaves some out. In the table there are tens of thousands of clones, over 60% of which are singletons. V was shortened by 3 bases and J by 5 bases, with 13 bases between the two germline ends. The germline CDR1 and CDR2 sequences are MNHEY and SMNVEV (reference sequence). CDR3 length: 15 amino acids. The chain combines TRBV27 with TRBJ2-2; no firm D call. The source is a human donor with melanoma. The sequenced material came from tumor tissue. In nucleotides, the CDR3 is TGTGCCAGCAGTTTGTCCATCGCCGGGACCGGGGAGCTGTTTTTT. Residues: CASSLSIAGTGELFF.